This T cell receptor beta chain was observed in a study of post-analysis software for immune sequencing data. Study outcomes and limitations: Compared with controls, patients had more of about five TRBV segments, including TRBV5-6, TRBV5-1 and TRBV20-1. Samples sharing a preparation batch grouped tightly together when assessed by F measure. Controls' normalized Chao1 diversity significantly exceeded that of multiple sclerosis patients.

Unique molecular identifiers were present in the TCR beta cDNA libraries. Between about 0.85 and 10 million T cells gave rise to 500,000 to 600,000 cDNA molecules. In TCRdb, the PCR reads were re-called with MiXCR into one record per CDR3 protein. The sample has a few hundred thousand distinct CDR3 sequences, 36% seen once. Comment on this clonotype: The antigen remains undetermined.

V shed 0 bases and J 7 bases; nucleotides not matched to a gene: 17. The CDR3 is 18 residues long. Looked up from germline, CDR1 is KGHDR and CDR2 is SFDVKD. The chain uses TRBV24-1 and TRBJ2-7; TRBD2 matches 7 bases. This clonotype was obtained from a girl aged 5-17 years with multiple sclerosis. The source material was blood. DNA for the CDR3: TGTGCCACCAGTGATTTGGGCGCTGGAACGGGGAGGGGCAATGAGCAGTACTTC. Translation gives CATSDLGAGTGRGNEQYF.